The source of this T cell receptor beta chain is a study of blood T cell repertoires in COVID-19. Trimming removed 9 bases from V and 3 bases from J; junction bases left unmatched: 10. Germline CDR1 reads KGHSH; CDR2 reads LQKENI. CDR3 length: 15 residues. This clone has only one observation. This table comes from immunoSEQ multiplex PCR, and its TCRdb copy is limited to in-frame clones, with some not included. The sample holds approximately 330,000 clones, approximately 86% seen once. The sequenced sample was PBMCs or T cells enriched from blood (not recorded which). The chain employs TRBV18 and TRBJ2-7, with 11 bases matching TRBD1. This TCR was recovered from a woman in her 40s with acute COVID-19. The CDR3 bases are TGTGCCAGTACGACGGGGACAGGGGGAAACTACGAGCAGTACTTC. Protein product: CASTTGTGGNYEQYF. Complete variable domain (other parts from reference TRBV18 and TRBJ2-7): NAGVMQNPRHLVRRRGQEARLRCSPMKGHSHVYWYRQLPEEGLKFMVYLQKENIIDESGMPKERFSAEFPKEGPSILRIQQVVRGDSAAYFCASTTGTGGNYEQYFGPGTRLTVT.